This paragraph covers one TCR beta chain sequence. In the authors' methods: Reference gene primer amplification in the assay estimated nucleated cell counts. The protocol was immunoSEQ multiplex PCR, while the TCRdb copy is restricted to in-frame clones and leaves out a portion. V and J calls and clone size are given by that table; D and trimming were obtained from the DNA. The sample shows around 100,000 clones, around 87% of them seen only once. The sample is drawn from a study of blood T cell repertoires in COVID-19. With 4 bases clipped from V and 4 bases from J, the junction kept 10 bases outside the gene matches. CDR3 length: 16 residues. Germline V lookup: CDR1 SGHDT, CDR2 YYEEEE.

The J gene is TRBJ2-5, the V gene TRBV5-6; 10 bases are a match to TRBD2. Sequenced: peripheral blood. The source of this sequence is a human donor with acute or convalescent COVID-19. The donor label of this sample is uncertain. The CDR3 nucleotides are TGTGCCAGCAGCCCCTACAGCGGGGGGGCACGAGAGACCCAGTACTTC. This gives the protein CASSPYSGGARETQYF.